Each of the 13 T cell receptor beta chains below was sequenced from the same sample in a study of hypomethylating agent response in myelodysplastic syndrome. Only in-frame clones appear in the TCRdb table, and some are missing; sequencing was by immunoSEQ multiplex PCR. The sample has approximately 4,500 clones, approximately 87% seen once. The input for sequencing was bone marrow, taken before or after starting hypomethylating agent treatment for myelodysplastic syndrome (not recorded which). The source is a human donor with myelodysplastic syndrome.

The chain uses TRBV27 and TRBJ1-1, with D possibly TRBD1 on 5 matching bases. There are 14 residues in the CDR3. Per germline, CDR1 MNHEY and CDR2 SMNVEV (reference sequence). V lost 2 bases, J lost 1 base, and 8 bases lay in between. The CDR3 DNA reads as TGTGCCAGCAGTTTAGCAGGGAGGAACACTGAAGCTTTCTTT. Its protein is CASSLAGRNTEAFF.

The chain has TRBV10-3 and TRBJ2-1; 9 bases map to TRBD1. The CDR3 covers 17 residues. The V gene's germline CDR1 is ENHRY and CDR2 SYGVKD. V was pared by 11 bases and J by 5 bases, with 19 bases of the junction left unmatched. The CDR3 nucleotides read TGTGCCGTTGGGGCCCCGGGACAGGGAAGTTGGGACAATGAGCAGTTCTTC. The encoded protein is CAVGAPGQGSWDNEQFF.

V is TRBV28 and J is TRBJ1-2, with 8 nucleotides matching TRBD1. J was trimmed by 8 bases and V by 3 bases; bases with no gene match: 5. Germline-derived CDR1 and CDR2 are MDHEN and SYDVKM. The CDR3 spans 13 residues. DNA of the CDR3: TGTGCCAGCAGTTTTGGACAGGGAGGCGGCTACACCTTC. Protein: CASSFGQGGGYTF.

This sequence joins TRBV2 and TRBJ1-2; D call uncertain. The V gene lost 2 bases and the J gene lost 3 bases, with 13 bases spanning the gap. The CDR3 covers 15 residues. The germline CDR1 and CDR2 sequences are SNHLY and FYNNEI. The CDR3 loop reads CASSEIVRDHYGYTF. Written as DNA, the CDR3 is TGTGCCAGCAGTGAAATTGTTCGGGATCACTATGGCTACACCTTC.

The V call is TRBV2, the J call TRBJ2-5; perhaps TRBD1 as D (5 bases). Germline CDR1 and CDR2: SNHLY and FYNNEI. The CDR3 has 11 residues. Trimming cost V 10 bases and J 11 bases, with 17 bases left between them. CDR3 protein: CAKYVQGYQYF. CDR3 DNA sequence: TGTGCCAAATATGTCCAGGGTTATCAGTACTTC.

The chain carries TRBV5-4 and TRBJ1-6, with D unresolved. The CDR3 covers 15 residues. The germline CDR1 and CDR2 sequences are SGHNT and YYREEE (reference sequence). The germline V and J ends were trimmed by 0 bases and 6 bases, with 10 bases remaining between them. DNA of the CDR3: TGTGCCAGCAGCTTGGCCGGGGATCTTAATTCACCCCTCCACTTT. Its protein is CASSLAGDLNSPLHF.

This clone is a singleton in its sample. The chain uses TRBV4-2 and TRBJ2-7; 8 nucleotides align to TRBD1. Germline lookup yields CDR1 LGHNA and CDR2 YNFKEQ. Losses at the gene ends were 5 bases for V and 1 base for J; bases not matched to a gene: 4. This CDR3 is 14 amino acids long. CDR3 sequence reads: CASSSGTGSYEQYF. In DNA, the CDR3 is TGTGCCAGCAGCTCCGGGACAGGATCCTACGAGCAGTACTTC.

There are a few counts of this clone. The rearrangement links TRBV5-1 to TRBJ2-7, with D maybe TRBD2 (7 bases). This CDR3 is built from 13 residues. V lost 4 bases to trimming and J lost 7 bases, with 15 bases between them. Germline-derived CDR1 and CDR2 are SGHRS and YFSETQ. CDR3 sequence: CASSNSGEGEQYF. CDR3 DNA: TGCGCCAGCAGCAACTCAGGGGAGGGAGAGCAGTACTTC. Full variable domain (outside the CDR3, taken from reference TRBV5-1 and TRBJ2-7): KAGVTQTPRYLIKTRGQQVTLSCSPISGHRSVSWYQQTPGQGLQFLFEYFSETQRNKGNFPGRFSGRQFSNSRSEMNVSTLELGDSALYLCASSNSGEGEQYFGPGTRLTVT.

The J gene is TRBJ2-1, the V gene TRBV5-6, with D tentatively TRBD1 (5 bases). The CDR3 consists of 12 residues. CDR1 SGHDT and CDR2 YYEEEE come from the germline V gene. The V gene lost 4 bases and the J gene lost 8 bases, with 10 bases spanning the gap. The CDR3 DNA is TGTGCCAGCAGCCAGGGTAACTATGAGCAGTTCTTC. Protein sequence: CASSQGNYEQFF.

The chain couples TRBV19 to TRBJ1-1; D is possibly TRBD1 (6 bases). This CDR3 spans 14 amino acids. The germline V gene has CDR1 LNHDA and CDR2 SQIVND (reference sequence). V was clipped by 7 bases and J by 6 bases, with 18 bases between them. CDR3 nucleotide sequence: TGTGCCAGTAAGAGGGGGGCGATGGACTCTGAAGCTTTCTTT. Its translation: CASKRGAMDSEAFF.

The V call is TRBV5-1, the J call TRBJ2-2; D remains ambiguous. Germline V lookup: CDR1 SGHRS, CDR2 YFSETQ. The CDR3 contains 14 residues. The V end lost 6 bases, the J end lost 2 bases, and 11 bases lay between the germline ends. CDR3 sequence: CASTSTPNTGELFF. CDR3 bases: TGCGCCAGCACCTCGACACCTAACACCGGGGAGCTGTTTTTT. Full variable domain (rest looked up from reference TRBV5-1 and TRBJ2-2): KAGVTQTPRYLIKTRGQQVTLSCSPISGHRSVSWYQQTPGQGLQFLFEYFSETQRNKGNFPGRFSGRQFSNSRSEMNVSTLELGDSALYLCASTSTPNTGELFFGEGSRLTVL.

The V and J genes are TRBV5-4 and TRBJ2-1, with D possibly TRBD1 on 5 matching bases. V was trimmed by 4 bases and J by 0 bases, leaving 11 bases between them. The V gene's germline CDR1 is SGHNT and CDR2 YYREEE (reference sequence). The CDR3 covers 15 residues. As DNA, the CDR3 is TGTGCCAGCAGCGTTGACAGCGACTCCTACAATGAGCAGTTCTTC. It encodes CASSVDSDSYNEQFF.

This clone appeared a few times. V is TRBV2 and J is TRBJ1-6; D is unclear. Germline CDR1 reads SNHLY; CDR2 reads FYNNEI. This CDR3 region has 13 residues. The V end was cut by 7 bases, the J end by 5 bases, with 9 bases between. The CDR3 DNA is TGTGCCAGCATCCTGCGGGATAATTCACCCCTCCACTTT. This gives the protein CASILRDNSPLHF.